This T cell receptor (beta chain) was observed in a study of T cells after yellow fever vaccination (dated by TCRdb to the late 2010s). A note on the overall study: The SMART-Seq v4 Ultra Low Input RNA kit was used to prepare libraries from fractions with low cell numbers. To follow T-cell clones before and after primary and booster YFV17D yellow fever vaccination, bulk TCR alpha and beta repertoires were sequenced over time. Two healthy male donors made up the cohort, one aged 18 to 30 years and the other aged 30 to 40 years. Blood samples were taken at several timepoints before and after primary and secondary immunization, and bulk PBMC replicates and cell subsets were isolated. On the study overall, not on this receptor specifically: The secondary T-cell response was found to be weaker but faster than the primary response, with a peak reached on day 5 rather than on day 15. Because only two donors were included in the study, the extent to which the findings can be generalized is limited. FACS-sorted repertoires could contain abundant contaminating clonotypes from the bulk population, so computational filtering was required. Most clones expanded after primary vaccination (96% of CD4 and 88% of CD8) were re-detected after the booster, suggesting that broad memory maintenance occurred. A small share of clonotypes occurred in both CD4 and CD8 compartments, likely arising from convergent recombination.

In this sample, this clonotype turned up many times. The antigen it binds to is not known. Base-call qualities are not available, and no considerably larger clone is one nucleotide away. TCRdb names Illumina NovaSeq 6000 as the instrument used. TCR cDNA was synthesized by 5'RACE template switching, which introduced a universal primer site and unique molecular identifiers. Priming for cDNA synthesis came from both the TCR alpha and TCR beta constant segments. Two PCR steps were used to amplify libraries, with sample barcodes and sequencing adapters being added in the second step. Sequencing of libraries was performed on Illumina HiSeq 2500 (2x100 bp) or NovaSeq (2x150 bp). The paper's data handling went like this. Demultiplexing of reads and collapsing into UMI consensus sequences were performed with MIGEC, and V(D)J alignment was carried out with MiXCR. Clonotypes responding to the vaccine were identified with edgeR on replicate PBMC samples, with the criteria of FDR below 0.01 and a log2 fold change above 5 up to day 15. Bulk clonotypes were assigned CD4 or CD8 identity according to which sequenced CD4 or CD8 repertoire held them at higher abundance. Starting from the raw public reads, TCRdb applied fastp trimming at Q25, assembled clones with MiXCR and retained in-frame beta chains. Entries are consolidated by CDR3 protein sequence, retaining the most common genes and DNA. The authors' filters were not applied to this entry. Present in this sample are around 310,000 distinct CDR3 sequences, 3% to 4.5% of which were seen just once. Around 22% of the sample lies in the top ten.

From the cysteine up to the phenylalanine, the CDR3 has a length of 15 residues. The kept DNA is CDR3 alone, 45 bases in frame from the first base. Sequences SGHTS (CDR1) and YDEGEE (CDR2) are obtained from the germline V gene. V and J lose 5 bases and 3 bases, and a span of 17 bases separates them. The meaning of the sample's treatment or condition label: live attenuated yellow fever vaccine strain. At each blood-draw timepoint, two biological replicates of bulk PBMCs were collected. PBMCs were isolated from peripheral blood using a standard Ficoll-Paque protocol. TriZol was used to extract RNA from bulk PBMCs, from CD4 and CD8 fractions, and from dextramer-positive and dextramer-negative fractions.

Sequencing was performed on PBMCs, taken on the day of the yellow fever booster vaccination. The sequence was obtained from a young man who received the YFV17D yellow fever vaccine. The chain uses TRBV5-8 and TRBJ1-1; the D gene is perhaps TRBD1, from 6 matching bases. The CDR3 region has the sequence CASSEPGTRDTEAFF. The DNA reads TGTGCCAGCAGTGAACCCGGGACAAGGGACACTGAAGCTTTCTTT. The entire variable domain, with the stretches around the CDR3 drawn from the reference TRBV5-8 and TRBJ1-1 proteins, is EAGVTQSPTHLIKTRGQQATLRCSPISGHTSVYWYQQALGLGLQFLLWYDEGEERNRGNFPPRFSGRQFPNYSSELNVNALELEDSALYLCASSEPGTRDTEAFFGQGTRLTVV.